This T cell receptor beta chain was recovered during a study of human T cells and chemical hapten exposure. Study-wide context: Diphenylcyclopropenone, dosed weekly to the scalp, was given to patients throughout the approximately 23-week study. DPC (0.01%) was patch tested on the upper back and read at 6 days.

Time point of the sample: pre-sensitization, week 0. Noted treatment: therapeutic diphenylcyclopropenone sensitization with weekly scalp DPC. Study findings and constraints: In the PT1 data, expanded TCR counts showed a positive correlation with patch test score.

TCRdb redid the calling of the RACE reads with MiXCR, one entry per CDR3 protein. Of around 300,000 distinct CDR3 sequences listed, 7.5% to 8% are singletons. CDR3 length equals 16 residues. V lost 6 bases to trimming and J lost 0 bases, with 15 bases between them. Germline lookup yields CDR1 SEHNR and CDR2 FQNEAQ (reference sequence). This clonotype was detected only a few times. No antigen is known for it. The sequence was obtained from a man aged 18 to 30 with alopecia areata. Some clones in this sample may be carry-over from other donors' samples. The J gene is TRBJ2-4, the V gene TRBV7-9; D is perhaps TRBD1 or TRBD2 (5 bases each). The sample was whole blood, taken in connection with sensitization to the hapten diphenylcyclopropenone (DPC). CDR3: CASSTVGPLAKNIQYF. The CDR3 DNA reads TGTGCCAGCAGTACGGTGGGACCCCTAGCCAAAAACATTCAGTACTTC.